These 5 T cell receptor beta chains came from one sample sequenced in a study of molecular identifiers for immune sequencing clone quantification (dated by TCRdb to 2016 to 2019). The library was built by means of PCR. Sequenced on an Illumina HiSeq 4000. TCRdb handled the public reads itself, with Q25 trimming in fastp and clone calling in MiXCR, and kept productive beta chains. Identical CDR3 proteins give one entry, which carries the most common genes and DNA. The sample table contains 63,000 or so distinct CDR3 sequences; only one count was recorded for 15% to 20% of them. The ten top clones hold approximately 1.6% of the sample. The specimen was naive CD8+ T cells from blood, with Jurkat cell RNA spiked in. The sample's cell subset or site, from its label and the paper: FACS-sorted CD8+CD4-CCR7+CD45RA+ naive T cells. These receptors all come from a human donor in good health. Some libraries in this study had Jurkat cell RNA spiked in.

This clonotype has more than one count but fewer than ten. The rearrangement links TRBV7-9 to TRBJ2-1; D is ambiguous. CDR1 is SEHNR, CDR2 FQNEAQ, per germline (reference sequence). The CDR3 runs to 12 residues. With 3 bases removed from V and 12 bases from J, the gap between germline ends came to 12 bases. The CDR3 DNA reads TGTGCCAGCAGCTTGGATTTTCTTCGGCAGTTCTTC. Amino acids: CASSLDFLRQFF. The full variable domain, with the rest looked up from reference TRBV7-9 and TRBJ2-1, is DTGVSQNPRHKITKRGQNVTFRCDPISEHNRLYWYRQTLGQGPEFLTYFQNEAQLEKSRLLSDRFSAERPKGSFSTLEIQRTEQGDSAMYLCASSLDFLRQFFGPGTRLTVL.

With regard to this clonotype: A much more abundant neighbour one base away suggests this may be a read error. The CDR3 DNA reads TGTGCCAGCAGAGTCGACAGGTCAGGGGGCTACGCCTTC. The encoded protein is CASRVDRSGGYAF. This chain connects TRBV28 to TRBJ1-2; 8 nucleotides agree with TRBD1. The CDR3 is 13 amino acids. Per the germline V gene, CDR1 is MDHEN and CDR2 is SYDVKM.

A few counts support this clonotype. The V gene is TRBV11-3, the J gene TRBJ2-1; D might be TRBD1 (5 bases). Trimming shortened V by 2 bases and J by 6 bases, and 8 bases separated the two germline ends. CDR3 length equals 13 residues. Germline lookup yields CDR1 SGHNT and CDR2 YENEEA. The CDR3 coding sequence is TGTGCCAGCAGCTTAACCAGGGTCAATGAGCAGTTCTTC. It encodes CASSLTRVNEQFF.

This clonotype was counted a few times. CDR3 coding DNA: TGTGCCAGCAGCTTAGTCTTGGCCCCCCTACGAAACACCGGGGAGCTGTTTTTT. This gives the protein CASSLVLAPLRNTGELFF. This sequence joins TRBV7-6 and TRBJ2-2; D is undetermined. Trimming stripped 1 base from V and 2 bases from J, with 17 bases between. The germline V gene has CDR1 SGHVS and CDR2 FNYEAQ. The length of the CDR3 is 18 residues.

The sample holds many counts of this clonotype. The chain joins TRBV9 to TRBJ2-2; D uncertain. The CDR3 length is 17 residues. Germline V gives CDR1 SGDLS, CDR2 YYNGEE. The V end was cut by 2 bases, the J end by 0 bases, with 14 bases between. CDR3 nucleotide sequence: TGTGCCAGCAGCGTGGCGAGGCAGCAGCCGAACACCGGGGAGCTGTTTTTT. Protein sequence: CASSVARQQPNTGELFF.